This TCR beta chain was recovered during a study of neoadjuvant anti-PD-1 for oral cavity cancer. Overall study: Non-progressing patients received a fourth nivolumab dose near day 43, then surgery on days 50-56. Whole-study results and caveats: Non-responders to neoadjuvant nivolumab had significantly more clonal PBMC T cells than responders. TCR analyses covered only a few patients per response group.

As concerns this clone: Antigen specificity is unknown.

Blood libraries mostly used approximately 0.5 ug genomic DNA, six replicates each. Profiling relied on immunoSEQ multiplex PCR, and the TCRdb table lists in-frame clones only, not all of them. The sample contains under 20,000 clones, about three quarters of which appear only once. This clonotype was obtained from a person aged 40-85 years with oral cavity squamous cell carcinoma. The specimen comprised PBMCs, sampled before nivolumab (anti-PD-1) treatment.

In DNA, the CDR3 is TGTGCCAGCAGTTTATGGGGCAGGGCGAAACCCGGGGAGCTGTTTTTT. Its translation is CASSLWGRAKPGELFF. This chain joins TRBV28 and TRBJ2-2; D may be TRBD1 (5 bases). CDR3 length: 16 residues. The V gene's germline CDR1 is MDHEN and CDR2 SYDVKM. V was trimmed by 0 bases and J by 6 bases, leaving 14 bases between them.